Below are 28 T cell receptor beta chains sequenced from a single sample in a study of blood T cell repertoires in COVID-19. The method was immunoSEQ multiplex PCR; TCRdb's version includes in-frame clones alone and lacks a portion of them. This repertoire shows over 200,000 clones, roughly 89% found once; its top ten account for about 6%. Sequencing input: peripheral blood. The receptors originated from a man in his 60s who had recovered from COVID-19.

The chain is built from TRBV5-4 and TRBJ1-2, with TRBD1 identical over 9 bases. CDR3 length: 15 amino acids. CDR1 is SGHNT, CDR2 YYREEE, per germline (reference sequence). The V gene end was trimmed by 0 bases and the J gene end by 5 bases; junction bases not matched to a gene: 5. CDR3: CASSLVGQGVYGYTF. The CDR3 DNA sequence: TGTGCCAGCAGCTTGGTGGGACAGGGCGTTTATGGCTACACCTTC. The full variable domain, with the rest looked up from reference TRBV5-4 and TRBJ1-2, is ETGVTQSPTHLIKTRGQQVTLRCSSQSGHNTVSWYQQALGQGPQFIFQYYREEENGRGNFPPRFSGLQFPNYSSELNVNALELDDSALYLCASSLVGQGVYGYTFGSGTRLTVV.

The gene calls are TRBV19 and TRBJ1-2; D is perhaps TRBD1 (6 bases). The CDR3 runs 14 residues. Germline V CDR1 and CDR2: LNHDA, SQIVND (reference sequence). The V gene lost 5 bases and the J gene lost 0 bases, with 10 bases spanning the gap. CDR3 protein: CASSGTPTNYGYTF. DNA of the CDR3: TGTGCCAGTAGTGGGACACCTACTAACTATGGCTACACCTTC.

The J gene is TRBJ2-1, the V gene TRBV15; D remains ambiguous. Looked up from germline, CDR1 is LNHNV and CDR2 is YYDKDF (reference sequence). The V and J ends lost 3 bases and 0 bases respectively, with 6 bases between them. This CDR3 region has 14 residues. The CDR3 loop reads CATSSRVSYNEQFF. CDR3 DNA sequence: TGTGCCACCAGCAGTCGAGTCTCCTACAATGAGCAGTTCTTC.

This clone was counted once. The chain links TRBV9 to TRBJ2-1; D is unresolved. V lost 1 base, J lost 5 bases, and 7 bases lay in between. This CDR3 region has 13 residues. CDR1 is SGDLS and CDR2 is YYNGEE in the germline V gene. This chain's CDR3 is CASSVQAHNEQFF. The CDR3 nucleotides read TGTGCCAGCAGCGTACAGGCGCACAATGAGCAGTTCTTC.

CDR3 bases: TGTGCCAGCAGTTTAAACCGGGATTTATCCTACAATGAGCAGTTCTTC. Translated, it gives CASSLNRDLSYNEQFF. The chain joins TRBV6-5 to TRBJ2-1, with TRBD2 as a possible D gene (5 bases). V was shortened by 4 bases and J by 1 base, with 14 bases between the two germline ends. From germline, CDR1 is MNHEY and CDR2 SVGAGI. This CDR3 spans 16 amino acids.

The chain links TRBV27 to TRBJ2-5; 7 bases align to TRBD1. CDR1 MNHEY and CDR2 SMNVEV come from the germline V gene (reference sequence). The length of the CDR3 is 15 residues. V was clipped by 8 bases and J by 3 bases; unmatched bases: 12. CDR3 residues: CASGRTGPREETQYF. The CDR3 bases are TGTGCCAGCGGAAGGACAGGTCCGAGAGAAGAGACCCAGTACTTC.

This clone was picked up a small number of times. V is TRBV5-1 and J is TRBJ1-4; D might be TRBD1 (5 bases). CDR1 and CDR2 from the germline V gene are SGHRS and YFSETQ. Deletions cut 0 bases from V and 4 bases from J, with 10 bases between. The CDR3 consists of 15 residues. CDR3 DNA: TGCGCCAGCAGCTTGGCCAGGGCCATTAATGAAAAACTGTTTTTT. Its translation is CASSLARAINEKLFF.

This clone has only a few counts. The chain uses TRBV12-3 or TRBV12-4 and TRBJ1-1; perhaps TRBD1 as D (5 bases). Deletions cut 5 bases from V and 1 base from J, with 8 bases between. This CDR3 contains 13 residues. The CDR3 loop reads CASSQTENTEAFF. In nucleotides, the CDR3 is TGTGCCAGCAGTCAGACAGAGAACACTGAAGCTTTCTTT.

V usage is TRBV6-5 and J usage is TRBJ2-5; the match to TRBD1 covers 7 bases. The ends lost 9 bases at V and 5 bases at J; junction bases unmatched: 9. There are 13 residues in the CDR3. Germline V gene data show CDR1 as MNHEY and CDR2 as SVGAGI. The CDR3 region is CASTWTGSETQYF. The CDR3 DNA follows: TGTGCCAGTACTTGGACAGGTTCGGAGACCCAGTACTTC.

J is TRBJ2-3 and V is TRBV5-4, with TRBD2 identical over 8 bases. In germline, CDR1 is SGHNT, CDR2 YYREEE (reference sequence). The ends lost 0 bases at V and 5 bases at J; junction bases unmatched: 5. CDR3 length: 15 residues. This CDR3 reads CASSLVASGLDTQYF. The DNA of the CDR3 is TGTGCCAGCAGCTTGGTGGCTAGCGGGTTAGATACGCAGTATTTT.

The J gene is TRBJ1-2, the V gene TRBV27; D unclear. The CDR3 has 14 residues. Trimming pared 3 bases from V and 7 bases from J, leaving 15 bases between. The V gene's germline CDR1 is MNHEY and CDR2 SMNVEV (reference sequence). The CDR3 loop reads CASSLRASGGGYTF. CDR3 DNA sequence: TGTGCCAGCAGTTTGAGGGCTTCCGGAGGTGGCTACACCTTC.

The rearrangement links TRBV9 to TRBJ1-1; TRBD1 matches 8 bases. J lost 6 bases, V lost 3 bases, and 13 bases had no gene match. Germline V gene sequence: CDR1 SGDLS, CDR2 YYNGEE. The CDR3 spans 16 residues. CDR3 residues: CASSGRTGKGWPEAFF. CDR3 bases: TGTGCCAGCAGCGGACGGACAGGGAAGGGGTGGCCTGAAGCTTTCTTT. Full variable domain (remainder filled in from reference TRBV9 and TRBJ1-1): DSGVTQTPKHLITATGQRVTLRCSPRSGDLSVYWYQQSLDQGLQFLIQYYNGEERAKGNILERFSAQQFPDLHSELNLSSLELGDSALYFCASSGRTGKGWPEAFFGQGTRLTVV.

This clone was detected once. This chain joins TRBV11-3 and TRBJ2-3; no definite D call. This CDR3 region has 14 residues. Trimming stripped 8 bases from V and 0 bases from J, with 12 bases between. Germline V gene data show CDR1 as SGHNT and CDR2 as YENEEA. CDR3 in DNA: TGTGCCAGCTCCCTCCAGGCCAGCACAGATACGCAGTATTTT. Protein product: CASSLQASTDTQYF.

The V call is TRBV2, the J call TRBJ2-3; 7 bases fit TRBD1. In germline, CDR1 is SNHLY, CDR2 FYNNEI. Trimming removed 6 bases from V and 4 bases from J; junction bases left unmatched: 4. This CDR3 spans 13 amino acids. The DNA for the CDR3 is TGTGCCAGCAGGGGGGACAGCGCAGATACGCAGTATTTT. This codes for CASRGDSADTQYF.

CDR3 protein: CASSLRGHRQDSYEQYF. CDR3 bases: TGTGCCAGTAGTCTACGAGGACACCGACAGGACTCCTACGAGCAGTACTTC. V and J are TRBV19 and TRBJ2-7, with D possibly being TRBD1 (6 bases). The germline CDR1 and CDR2 sequences are LNHDA and SQIVND (reference sequence). Between the trimmed V and J ends, which lost 5 bases and 0 bases, there was a span of 20 bases. CDR3 size: 17 residues.

The chain employs TRBV7-3 and TRBJ2-5; the match to TRBD2 covers 12 bases. CDR1 and CDR2 from the germline V gene are SGHTA and FQGTGA. This CDR3 comprises 15 residues. Germline trimming cut 5 bases from V and 0 bases from J; bases unmatched to any gene: 1. The CDR3 is CASSRTSGDQETQYF. The DNA for the CDR3 is TGTGCCAGCAGCCGGACTAGCGGGGACCAAGAGACCCAGTACTTC.

The chain uses TRBV28 and TRBJ1-6; possible D gene TRBD1, 5 bases. Trimming left V 6 bases short and J 15 bases short, with 18 bases between. Germline assignment: CDR1 MDHEN and CDR2 SYDVKM. The CDR3 sequence is 13 residues long. CDR3 bases: TGTGCCAGCAGCCGACCCGACAGTCATCGCCTCCACTTT. This codes for CASSRPDSHRLHF.

The chain links TRBV5-4 to TRBJ1-1; the D is unclear. This CDR3 spans 14 amino acids. Trimming stripped 0 bases from V and 10 bases from J, with 16 bases between. Germline values: CDR1 SGHNT, CDR2 YYREEE (reference sequence). The CDR3: CASSLEAAARPAFF. The CDR3 nucleotides read TGTGCCAGCAGCTTGGAGGCGGCAGCTCGACCAGCTTTCTTT.

V is TRBV19 and J is TRBJ1-2, with D perhaps TRBD1 (6 bases). CDR1 LNHDA and CDR2 SQIVND come from the germline V gene (reference sequence). Trimming took off 5 bases at V and 8 bases at J, with 27 bases between the two ends. CDR3 length: 17 residues. In DNA, the CDR3 is TGTGCCAGTAGTCCAGGACAGTTTTACGGGTCGACAGTCGGCTACACCTTC. Translating it yields CASSPGQFYGSTVGYTF.

The rearrangement uses TRBV30 and TRBJ1-6; D is ambiguous. The germline gives CDR1 GTSNPN, CDR2 SVGIG (reference sequence). The V end was cut by 3 bases, the J end by 6 bases, with 6 bases between. The CDR3 spans 12 residues. The CDR3 protein is CAWSRFNSPLHF. DNA of the CDR3: TGTGCCTGGAGCCGGTTTAATTCACCCCTCCACTTT.

The chain has TRBV28 and TRBJ1-5; 11 bases are a match to TRBD1. This CDR3 contains 15 residues. The germline CDR1 and CDR2 sequences are MDHEN and SYDVKM. Unmatched junction bases numbered 7, after V lost 6 bases and J lost 6 bases. DNA of the CDR3: TGTGCCAGCAGCCAAAGGACAGGGGGCGTTCAGCCCCAGCATTTT. Encoded protein: CASSQRTGGVQPQHF.

The chain couples TRBV18 to TRBJ2-7, with TRBD1 matching over 8 bases. The CDR3 covers 16 residues. Germline V gene sequence: CDR1 KGHSH, CDR2 LQKENI. V trimming: 3 bases; J trimming: 0 bases; junction bases outside the gene matches: 7. The CDR3 nucleotides read TGTGCCAGCTCACCTCTGGGGACAGGAGGCTCCTACGAGCAGTACTTC. This codes for CASSPLGTGGSYEQYF.

The gene calls are TRBV24-1 and TRBJ2-2; 14 nucleotides align to TRBD2. Germline V gene lookup returns CDR1 KGHDR and CDR2 SFDVKD. Germline trimming cut 4 bases from V and 3 bases from J; bases unmatched to any gene: 3. CDR3 length equals 17 residues. The CDR3 sequence is CATSDRTSGGYTGELFF. In nucleotides, the CDR3 is TGTGCCACCAGTGACCGGACTAGCGGGGGGTACACCGGGGAGCTGTTTTTT.

This chain uses TRBV11-2 with TRBJ2-1, with no clear D. Deletions cut 8 bases from V and 4 bases from J, with 6 bases between. The CDR3 runs 11 residues. Per germline, CDR1 SGHAT and CDR2 FQNNGV. DNA for the CDR3: TGTGCCAGCTCTACTTACAATGAGCAGTTCTTC. Amino acids: CASSTYNEQFF.

This chain links TRBV12-3 or TRBV12-4 with TRBJ1-5; 8 bases line up with TRBD1. V was clipped by 5 bases and J by 4 bases; unmatched bases: 1. This CDR3 has 13 residues. DNA for the CDR3: TGTGCCAGCAGTAGGACAGGGAATCAGCCCCAGCATTTT. This sequence encodes CASSRTGNQPQHF.

The V gene is TRBV5-4, the J gene TRBJ2-7; TRBD2 matches at 11 bases. Trimming removed 3 bases from V and 1 base from J; junction bases left unmatched: 3. CDR1 SGHNT and CDR2 YYREEE come from the germline V gene (reference sequence). CDR3 length: 15 residues. The CDR3 nucleotides read TGTGCCAGCAGCTCGGTAGCGGGAGGGTCCTACGAGCAGTACTTC. Translating it yields CASSSVAGGSYEQYF. Using reference TRBV5-4 and TRBJ2-7 for the parts outside the CDR3, the full variable domain is ETGVTQSPTHLIKTRGQQVTLRCSSQSGHNTVSWYQQALGQGPQFIFQYYREEENGRGNFPPRFSGLQFPNYSSELNVNALELDDSALYLCASSSVAGGSYEQYFGPGTRLTVT.

This clone was found once. The chain links TRBV2 to TRBJ2-5, with 8 bases aligning to TRBD2. With 6 bases clipped from V and 1 base from J, the junction kept 4 bases outside the gene matches. The CDR3 totals 14 residues. Germline V CDR1 and CDR2: SNHLY, FYNNEI. CDR3: CASSARGGQETQYF. CDR3 in DNA: TGTGCCAGCAGCGCCCGGGGGGGCCAAGAGACCCAGTACTTC.

The rearrangement joins TRBV7-2 to TRBJ2-3, with TRBD2 matching 9 bases. The V gene's germline CDR1 is SGHTA and CDR2 FQGNSA. Trimming at V came to 5 bases and at J to 4 bases, leaving 7 bases not matched to a gene. This CDR3 is built from 15 residues. The CDR3 DNA follows: TGTGCCAGCAGCGCCGCTAGCGGGAACGCAGATACGCAGTATTTT. Encoded protein: CASSAASGNADTQYF.